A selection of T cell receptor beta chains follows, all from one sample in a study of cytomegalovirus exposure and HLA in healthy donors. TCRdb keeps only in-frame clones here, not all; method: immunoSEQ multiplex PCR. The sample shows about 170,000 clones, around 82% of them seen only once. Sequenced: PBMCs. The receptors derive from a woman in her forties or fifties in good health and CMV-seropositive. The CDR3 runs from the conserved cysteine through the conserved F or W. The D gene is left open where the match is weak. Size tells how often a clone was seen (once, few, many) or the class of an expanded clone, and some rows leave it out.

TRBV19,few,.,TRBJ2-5,CASSPTEQETQYF,TGTGCCAGTAGTCCGACGGAGCAAGAGACCCAGTACTTC
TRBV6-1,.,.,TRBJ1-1,CASSDNRRRRGTEAFF,TGTGCCAGCAGTGATAATAGACGGCGACGCGGGACTGAAGCTTTCTTT
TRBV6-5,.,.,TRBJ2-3,CASSGPGARGNTQYF,TGTGCCAGCAGTGGACCGGGAGCGAGGGGTAATACGCAGTATTTT
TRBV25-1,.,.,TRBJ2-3,CASSELGADLTDTQYF,TGTGCCAGCAGTGAATTGGGGGCAGACCTAACAGATACGCAGTATTTT
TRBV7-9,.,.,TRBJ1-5,CASSLGRGDQPQHF,TGTGCCAGCAGCTTAGGCCGGGGGGATCAGCCCCAGCATTTT
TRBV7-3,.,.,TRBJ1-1,CASSPTRSTEAFF,TGTGCCAGCAGTCCAACTAGGAGCACTGAAGCTTTCTTT
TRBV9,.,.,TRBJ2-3,CASSATISITRTDTQYF,TGTGCCAGCAGCGCCACAATTAGCATCACTCGCACAGATACGCAGTATTTT
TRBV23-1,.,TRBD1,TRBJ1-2,CASSPGTGINGYTF,TGCGCCAGCAGTCCTGGGACAGGGATTAATGGCTACACCTTC
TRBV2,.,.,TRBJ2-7,CVSGALREQYF,TGTGTTTCTGGGGCACTACGGGAGCAGTACTTC
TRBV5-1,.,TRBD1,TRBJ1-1,CASSYQGGTEAFF,TGCGCCAGCAGCTATCAGGGGGGCACTGAAGCTTTCTTT
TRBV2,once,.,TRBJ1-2,CASVGSADYGYTF,TGTGCCAGCGTCGGCAGCGCAGACTATGGCTACACCTTC
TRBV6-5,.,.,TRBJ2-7,CASSPRGIASYEQCF,TGTGCCAGCAGTCCCCGCGGGATAGCCTCCTACGAGCAGTGCTTC
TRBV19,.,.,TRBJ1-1,CASSWAGRANTEAFF,TGTGCCAGCAGCTGGGCAGGGAGGGCAAACACTGAAGCTTTCTTT
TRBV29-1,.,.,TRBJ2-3,CSVEGRQAGTQYF,TGCAGCGTTGAAGGTCGCCAGGCGGGGACGCAGTATTTT
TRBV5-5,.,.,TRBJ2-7,CASSLNPGAYEQYF,TGTGCCAGCAGCTTGAACCCAGGGGCCTACGAGCAGTACTTC
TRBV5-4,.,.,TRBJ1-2,CASSLGGLNYGYTF,TGTGCCAGCAGCTTGGGGGGACTGAACTATGGCTACACCTTC
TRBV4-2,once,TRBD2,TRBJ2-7,CASSEGLAGGAHEQYF,TGTGCCAGCAGCGAGGGACTAGCGGGGGGGGCCCACGAGCAGTACTTC
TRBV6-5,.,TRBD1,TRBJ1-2,CASSRTGRIYGYTF,TGTGCCAGCTCTAGGACAGGGCGAATCTATGGCTACACCTTC
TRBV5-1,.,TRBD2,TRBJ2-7,CASSSGLADYEQYF,TGCGCCAGCAGCTCGGGACTAGCGGACTACGAGCAGTACTTC
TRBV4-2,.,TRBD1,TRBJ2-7,CASSQVQGARPYEQYF,TGTGCCAGCAGCCAAGTACAGGGGGCGCGCCCCTACGAGCAGTACTTC
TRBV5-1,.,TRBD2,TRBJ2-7,CASSLELTSGYEQYF,TGCGCCAGCAGCTTGGAACTGACTAGCGGGTACGAGCAGTACTTC
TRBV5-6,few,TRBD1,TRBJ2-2,CASSAGGGNTGELFF,TGTGCCAGCAGCGCAGGGGGCGGGAACACCGGGGAGCTGTTTTTT
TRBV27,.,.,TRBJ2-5,CASSATAEETQYF,TGTGCCAGCAGTGCGACAGCCGAAGAGACCCAGTACTTC
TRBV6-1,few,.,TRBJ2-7,CASSETWGAYEQYF,TGTGCCAGCAGTGAAACTTGGGGGGCCTACGAGCAGTACTTC
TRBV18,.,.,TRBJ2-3,CASSPTVLNTDTQYF,TGTGCCAGCTCACCGACAGTCCTCAACACAGATACGCAGTATTTT
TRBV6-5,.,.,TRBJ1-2,CASSRPGAYGYTF,TGTGCCAGCAGCAGGCCAGGCGCCTATGGCTACACCTTC
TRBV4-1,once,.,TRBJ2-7,CASSQVGVGYEQYF,TGCGCCAGCAGCCAAGTAGGAGTGGGCTACGAGCAGTACTTC
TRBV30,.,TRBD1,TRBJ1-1,CAWDRGMNIEAFF,TGTGCCTGGGACAGGGGGATGAACATTGAAGCTTTCTTT
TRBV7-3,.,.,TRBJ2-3,CASSSRQQDTQYF,TGTGCCAGCAGCTCCAGACAACAAGATACGCAGTATTTT
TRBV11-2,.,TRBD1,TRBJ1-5,CASSLGQPDMPQHF,TGTGCCAGCAGCTTGGGACAGCCCGACATGCCCCAGCATTTT
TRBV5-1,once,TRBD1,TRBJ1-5,CASSITGDGQPQHF,TGCGCCAGCAGTATTACAGGGGATGGCCAGCCCCAGCATTTT
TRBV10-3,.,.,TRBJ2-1,CAISGTGSSYNEQFF,TGTGCCATCAGTGGAACGGGGAGCTCCTACAATGAGCAGTTCTTC
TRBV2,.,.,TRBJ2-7,CASSEARIGEQYF,TGTGCCAGCAGTGAAGCGCGAATCGGGGAGCAGTACTTC
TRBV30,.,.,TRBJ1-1,CASQLEGRWFF,TGTGCCTCGCAGTTGGAGGGCCGTTGGTTCTTT
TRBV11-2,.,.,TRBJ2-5,CASSSLGGGQETQYF,TGTGCCAGCAGCTCGCTTGGCGGAGGCCAAGAGACCCAGTACTTC
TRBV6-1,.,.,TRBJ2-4,CVSSEQAGENIPYF,TGTGTCAGCAGTGAACAGGCAGGGGAAAACATTCCGTACTTC
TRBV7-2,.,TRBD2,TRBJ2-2,CASSDWGGTGELFF,TGTGCCAGCAGTGACTGGGGGGGCACCGGGGAGCTGTTTTTT
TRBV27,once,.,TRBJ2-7,CASSLRGQLYEQYF,TGTGCCAGCAGTTTGCGGGGGCAGCTCTACGAGCAGTACTTC
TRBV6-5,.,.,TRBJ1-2,CASSYQGGYTF,TGTGCCAGCAGTTACCAGGGTGGCTACACCTTC
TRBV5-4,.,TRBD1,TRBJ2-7,CASSPRDSSYEQYF,TGTGCCAGCAGCCCCCGGGACAGCTCCTACGAGCAGTACTTC
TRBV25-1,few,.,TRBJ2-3,CASSPADTQYF,TGTGCCAGCAGTCCTGCGGATACGCAGTATTTT
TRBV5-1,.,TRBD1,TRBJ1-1,CASSGTGRNTEAFF,TGCGCCAGCAGCGGGACAGGACGGAACACTGAAGCTTTCTTT
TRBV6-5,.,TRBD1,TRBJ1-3,CASRGTGAGNTIYF,TGTGCCAGCAGGGGGACAGGGGCTGGAAACACCATATATTTT
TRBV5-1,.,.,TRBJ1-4,CASRHGDSEKLFF,TGCGCCAGCAGACACGGAGATAGTGAAAAACTGTTTTTT
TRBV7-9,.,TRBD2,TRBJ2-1,CSSSLGAGGPNEQFF,TGTTCCAGCAGCTTAGGAGCGGGGGGGCCCAATGAGCAGTTCTTC